The next 29 T cell receptor beta chains were all read from a single sample in a study of cytomegalovirus exposure and HLA in healthy donors. It was with 60 Vbeta and 13 Jbeta primers that the PCR ran. Using immunoSEQ multiplex PCR, the repertoire was profiled, and TCRdb retains in-frame clones only, with some absent. The table includes about 130,000 clones, around 80% detected once. Sequenced sample: PBMCs. These receptor sequences come from a man aged 30-40 years in good health and CMV-seronegative.

The chain employs TRBV5-6 and TRBJ1-5; D unresolved. From germline, CDR1 is SGHDT and CDR2 YYEEEE. The CDR3 has 14 residues. V was clipped by 2 bases and J by 4 bases, with 10 bases between them. CDR3 loop: CASSLWQTNQPQHF. The CDR3 coding sequence is TGTGCCAGCAGCTTATGGCAGACAAATCAGCCCCAGCATTTT.

This clone showed up just once. The J gene is TRBJ2-5, the V gene TRBV6-5; weak D call: TRBD2 (6 bases). The V gene lost 6 bases and the J gene lost 3 bases, with 14 bases spanning the gap. This CDR3 comprises 14 residues. In germline, CDR1 is MNHEY, CDR2 SVGAGI. The CDR3 region has the DNA TGTGCCAGCAGCCGGCGGGACTTAAAAGAGACCCAGTACTTC. This gives the protein CASSRRDLKETQYF.

The chain carries TRBV20-1 and TRBJ1-6; D uncertain. There are 10 residues in the CDR3. Germline assignment: CDR1 DFQATT and CDR2 SNEGSKA (reference sequence). V lost 6 bases to trimming and J lost 13 bases, with 10 bases between them. In nucleotides, the CDR3 is TGCAGTGCCCCCCTCGGGCCCCTCCACTTT. This gives the protein CSAPLGPLHF.

The genes are TRBV7-9 and TRBJ1-1; perhaps TRBD1 as D (6 bases). The V end was cut by 3 bases, the J end by 1 base, with 12 bases between. Germline V gives CDR1 SEHNR, CDR2 FQNEAQ (reference sequence). The CDR3 contains 15 residues. CDR3 DNA: TGTGCCAGCAGCTTCCTCGACAGGTCGAACACTGAAGCTTTCTTT. Translating it yields CASSFLDRSNTEAFF.

The rearrangement uses TRBV13 and TRBJ1-5; TRBD1 aligns across 7 bases. CDR1 and CDR2 from the germline V gene are PRHDT and FYEKMQ (reference sequence). This CDR3 contains 15 residues. With V trimmed by 2 bases and J by 5 bases, 6 bases remained unmatched. CDR3 sequence reads: CASSLRGTEYQPQHF. CDR3 DNA: TGTGCCAGCAGCTTAAGGGGGACAGAGTATCAGCCCCAGCATTTT.

The V and J genes are TRBV5-5 and TRBJ1-1, with a possible D match to TRBD1 (5 bases). The CDR3 sequence is 14 residues long. The germline gives CDR1 SGHKS, CDR2 YYEKEE (reference sequence). V was clipped by 4 bases and J by 1 base, with 11 bases between them. CDR3 sequence (DNA): TGTGCCAGCAGCATAGCGGGGCCGAACACTGAAGCTTTCTTT. Translating it yields CASSIAGPNTEAFF.

This clone came up a few times. The CDR3 loop is CASSSPGVSNTEAFF. The CDR3 region has the DNA TGTGCCAGCAGTTCCCCCGGAGTATCTAACACTGAAGCTTTCTTT. The V and J genes are TRBV28 and TRBJ1-1; D remains unclear. Germline V CDR1 and CDR2: MDHEN, SYDVKM. V dropped 4 bases and J dropped 2 bases, with 14 bases sitting between them. The CDR3 covers 15 residues.

The rearrangement links TRBV5-1 to TRBJ2-5; 16 bases align to TRBD2. The CDR3 length is 17 residues. Germline CDR1 reads SGHRS; CDR2 reads YFSETQ. The V and J ends lost 4 bases and 5 bases, in that order; junction bases with no gene match: 8. CDR3 DNA sequence: TGCGCCAGCAGCCCGGGACTAGCGGGGGGGCCCTTGGAGACCCAGTACTTC. This encodes CASSPGLAGGPLETQYF.

The rearrangement links TRBV28 to TRBJ2-7; 8 nucleotides align to TRBD2. CDR3 length: 15 residues. Unmatched junction bases numbered 9, after V lost 5 bases and J lost 3 bases. Germline CDR1 and CDR2: MDHEN and SYDVKM. The CDR3 loop reads CASSNSGGINYEQYF. In nucleotides, the CDR3 is TGTGCCAGCAGTAACAGCGGGGGAATTAACTACGAGCAGTACTTC.

The chain has TRBV6-5 and TRBJ2-7; D is unresolved. From germline, CDR1 is MNHEY and CDR2 SVGAGI. The germline V and J ends were trimmed by 2 bases and 5 bases, with 4 bases remaining between them. This CDR3 comprises 11 residues. The CDR3, as DNA: TGTGCCAGCAGTTACGGCCACGAGCAGTACTTC. It specifies CASSYGHEQYF.

This sequence joins TRBV28 and TRBJ1-1; D is possibly TRBD1 (6 bases). Germline values: CDR1 MDHEN, CDR2 SYDVKM. V lost 5 bases to trimming and J lost 3 bases, with 10 bases between them. There are 13 residues in the CDR3. CDR3 protein: CASSPDSDTEAFF. The CDR3 DNA is TGTGCCAGCAGTCCGGACAGTGACACTGAAGCTTTCTTT.

The V and J genes are TRBV28 and TRBJ1-3; D remains unclear. This CDR3 spans 16 amino acids. The ends were cut back, 7 bases at V and 0 bases at J, with 16 bases in the middle. Germline V gives CDR1 MDHEN, CDR2 SYDVKM. CDR3 residues: CASTPLWHSSGNTIYF. For the CDR3, the DNA is TGTGCCAGCACCCCCCTATGGCACAGCTCTGGAAACACCATATATTTT.

J is TRBJ2-1 and V is TRBV9; 9 bases map to TRBD2. The length of the CDR3 is 17 residues. J was trimmed by 6 bases and V by 3 bases; bases with no gene match: 13. In germline, CDR1 is SGDLS, CDR2 YYNGEE. The CDR3 DNA is TGTGCCAGCAGCGAGACCGTCGGCGGGAGGGCTGGCAATGAGCAGTTCTTC. Protein: CASSETVGGRAGNEQFF.

CDR3 protein: CASSVGLGVTNEQFF. CDR3 nucleotide sequence: TGTGCCAGCAGCGTCGGACTGGGTGTTACAAATGAGCAGTTCTTC. The rearrangement links TRBV9 to TRBJ2-1; tentative D call: TRBD2 (5 bases). This CDR3 is built from 15 residues. From germline, CDR1 is SGDLS and CDR2 YYNGEE. Trimming took 2 bases from V and 7 from J, leaving 16 bases between them.

The V and J genes are TRBV15 and TRBJ2-1; perhaps TRBD2 as D (5 bases). Germline assignment: CDR1 LNHNV and CDR2 YYDKDF (reference sequence). The CDR3 loop spans 15 amino acids. V was pared by 0 bases and J by 5 bases, with 11 bases between. CDR3 nucleotide sequence: TGTGCCACCAGCAGAGATATAGACTACAACAATGAGCAGTTCTTC. This translates into CATSRDIDYNNEQFF. The full variable domain, with the rest looked up from reference TRBV15 and TRBJ2-1, is DAMVIQNPRYQVTQFGKPVTLSCSQTLNHNVMYWYQQKSSQAPKLLFHYYDKDFNNEADTPDNFQSRRPNTSFCFLDIRSPGLGDTAMYLCATSRDIDYNNEQFFGPGTRLTVL.

The rearrangement joins TRBV7-6 to TRBJ2-3; 10 nucleotides agree with TRBD1. This CDR3 spans 14 amino acids. Trimming removed 5 bases from V and 3 bases from J; junction bases left unmatched: 2. Per the germline V gene, CDR1 is SGHVS and CDR2 is FNYEAQ. The CDR3 DNA is TGTGCCAGCAGCCCGGGACAGGGGACAGATACGCAGTATTTT. It encodes CASSPGQGTDTQYF.

The chain couples TRBV6-5 to TRBJ1-1, with D tentatively TRBD1 (6 bases). This CDR3 region has 13 residues. Trimming pared 7 bases from V and 1 base from J, leaving 10 bases between. Germline loops: CDR1 MNHEY, CDR2 SVGAGI. The CDR3 region has the DNA TGTGCCAGCAACTTACAGGGGAACACTGAAGCTTTCTTT. This encodes CASNLQGNTEAFF.

This chain joins TRBV10-3 and TRBJ1-1, with D tentatively TRBD1 (5 bases). Trimming stripped 7 bases from V and 0 bases from J, with 9 bases between. This CDR3 contains 13 residues. Germline loops: CDR1 ENHRY, CDR2 SYGVKD. CDR3 region: CAIKRDLNTEAFF. The CDR3 region has the DNA TGTGCCATCAAGCGGGACCTGAACACTGAAGCTTTCTTT.

The CDR3 DNA is TGTGCCAGCAGGGGGGGTGAAAAACTGTTTTTT. It encodes CASRGGEKLFF. This chain connects TRBV2 to TRBJ1-4; the D gene is possibly TRBD1 (5 bases). V gave up 6 bases and J gave up 7 bases, with 6 bases separating them. Germline lookup yields CDR1 SNHLY and CDR2 FYNNEI. The CDR3 consists of 11 residues.

The chain has TRBV25-1 and TRBJ2-5, with a possible D match to TRBD1 (6 bases). The DNA end favors TRBJ2-7, so the J call may be wrong. The germline V gene has CDR1 MGHDK and CDR2 SYGVNS. The CDR3 is 14 amino acids. CDR3 amino acids: CASSEGQIYYEQYF. The DNA for the CDR3 is TGTGCCAGCAGTGAAGGACAGATATACTACGAGCAGTACTTC.

The chain couples TRBV25-1 to TRBJ2-1, with D perhaps TRBD2 (5 bases). The CDR3 extends over 15 amino acids. V lost 4 bases, J lost 10 bases, and 20 bases lay in between. CDR1 and CDR2 (germline): MGHDK, SYGVNS. The chain's CDR3 is CASSAGPGWTGEQFF. As DNA, the CDR3 is TGTGCCAGCAGTGCCGGGCCTGGGTGGACGGGGGAGCAGTTCTTC. Full variable domain (missing parts from reference TRBV25-1 and TRBJ2-1): EADIYQTPRYLVIGTGKKITLECSQTMGHDKMYWYQQDPGMELHLIHYSYGVNSTEKGDLSSESTVSRIRTEHFPLTLESARPSHTSQYLCASSAGPGWTGEQFFGPGTRLTVL.

The chain recombines TRBV4-2 with TRBJ1-2; 10 bases are a match to TRBD1. The CDR3 consists of 18 residues. CDR1 LGHNA and CDR2 YNFKEQ come from the germline V gene. J was trimmed by 7 bases and V by 0 bases; bases with no gene match: 14. DNA of the CDR3: TGTGCCAGCAGCCAAGAACCGGACAGGGGGTTCCTGAATGTTGGCTACACCTTC. Its translation: CASSQEPDRGFLNVGYTF.

J is TRBJ1-2 and V is TRBV25-1; 10 nucleotides match TRBD1. The CDR3 has 14 residues. Germline V CDR1 and CDR2: MGHDK, SYGVNS. The J segment lost 7 bases and the V segment lost 4 bases, leaving 6 bases of the junction unmatched. The CDR3 spells CASSVLDRGPGYTF. The CDR3, as DNA: TGTGCCAGCAGTGTCCTAGACAGGGGGCCTGGCTACACCTTC.

The chain employs TRBV7-3 and TRBJ2-1, with 7 bases identical to TRBD1. After removal of 5 bases from V and 4 bases from J, the junction contained 5 bases not matched to a gene. CDR3 length: 14 residues. Per germline, CDR1 SGHTA and CDR2 FQGTGA. The CDR3 sequence: CASSLRDRYNEQFF. CDR3 coding DNA: TGTGCCAGCAGCCTTCGGGACAGATACAATGAGCAGTTCTTC.

The J gene is TRBJ1-4, the V gene TRBV18; no firm D call. This CDR3 contains 16 residues. CDR1 and CDR2 (germline): KGHSH, LQKENI. Trimming took 0 bases from V and 5 from J, leaving 13 bases between them. CDR3 sequence reads: CASSPPDGLKNEKLFF. In nucleotides, the CDR3 is TGTGCCAGCTCACCACCGGACGGACTCAAAAATGAAAAACTGTTTTTT.

This chain connects TRBV4-1 to TRBJ2-5, with D possibly being TRBD2 (5 bases). The J call could be wrong; TRBJ2-7 is a better fit for the DNA end. Germline loops: CDR1 MGHRA, CDR2 YSYEKL. This CDR3 has 18 amino acids. As DNA, the CDR3 is TGCGCCAGCAGCCACGACCCAGGTAGCGCGCAAAGTGCCTACGAGCAGTACTTC. This gives the protein CASSHDPGSAQSAYEQYF.

This chain joins TRBV5-1 and TRBJ2-5; possible D gene TRBD1, 6 bases. Germline loops: CDR1 SGHRS, CDR2 YFSETQ. Between the trimmed V and J ends, which lost 4 bases and 0 bases, there was a span of 7 bases. This CDR3 is 13 amino acids long. Here the CDR3 reads CASSGDNQETQYF. The DNA for the CDR3 is TGCGCCAGCAGCGGGGACAACCAAGAGACCCAGTACTTC.

The chain recombines TRBV5-6 with TRBJ2-7; tentatively, D is TRBD1 (6 bases). Germline assignment: CDR1 SGHDT and CDR2 YYEEEE. The CDR3 contains 13 residues. V lost 6 bases and J 3 bases, leaving 13 bases between the germline ends. CDR3 in DNA: TGTGCCAGCAACCTGGACAGACGCTACGAGCAGTACTTC. Amino acid sequence: CASNLDRRYEQYF. Combining the CDR3 with reference TRBV5-6 and TRBJ2-7 gives the whole variable domain DAGVTQSPTHLIKTRGQQVTLRCSPKSGHDTVSWYQQALGQGPQFIFQYYEEEERQRGNFPDRFSGHQFPNYSSELNVNALLLGDSALYLCASNLDRRYEQYFGPGTRLTVT.

The V and J genes are TRBV7-2 and TRBJ2-7; TRBD1 is a possible D gene (6 bases). The CDR3 sequence is 14 residues long. V was cut by 3 bases and J by 0 bases, with 9 bases left in between. The germline V gene encodes CDR1 SGHTA and CDR2 FQGNSA. In DNA form, the CDR3 reads TGTGCCAGCAGCTTTACAGGGCTCTCCTACGAGCAGTACTTC. Protein product: CASSFTGLSYEQYF.